Listed below are T cell receptor beta chains from one sample, sequenced in a study of T cell responses to AZD1222 COVID-19 vaccine. Here immunoSEQ multiplex PCR was the method, and the copy in TCRdb shows in-frame clones only, minus some. This sample has 75,000 to 100,000 clones, with 90% found just once. The specimen comprised peripheral blood, sampled on day 0 of AZD1222 vaccination. Source of these receptors: an adult in good health. Both conserved end residues are part of each CDR3. D genes are given only for firm matches. A row's size may be missing; if present it is once, few, many or a size class.

V gene	clone size	D gene	J gene	CDR3 DNA	CDR3 protein
TRBV30	-	-	TRBJ2-7	TGTGCCTGGAGTCGGCTCCTCGGCGGGACCTACGAGCAGTACTTC	CAWSRLLGGTYEQYF
TRBV15	-	-	TRBJ1-5	TGTGCCACCAAAGGGCAGGGGAATCAGCCCCAGCATTTT	CATKGQGNQPQHF
TRBV10-3	-	-	TRBJ2-2	TGTGCCATCAGGGACACCGGGGAGCTGTTTTTT	CAIRDTGELFF
TRBV18	-	-	TRBJ2-2	TGTGCCAGCTCACCAATGGATACCGGGGAGCTGTTTTTT	CASSPMDTGELFF
TRBV21-1	-	-	TRBJ2-7	TGTGCCAGCAGCAGGGACAGGTTCGGCTACGAGCAGTACTTC	CASSRDRFGYEQYF
TRBV14	-	TRBD1	TRBJ2-7	TGTGCCAGCAGCCCCCCCCCGGGACAGGGGTTAAGCTCCTACGAGCAGTACTTC	CASSPPPGQGLSSYEQYF
TRBV6-6	-	TRBD2	TRBJ2-1	TGTGCCAGCAGTCGCGATCCTGGCGGGAGCTCCTACAATGAGCAGTTCTTC	CASSRDPGGSSYNEQFF
TRBV28	few	TRBD1	TRBJ1-5	TGTGCCAGCAGACAGGGACAGAATCAGCCCCAGCATTTT	CASRQGQNQPQHF
TRBV28	-	-	TRBJ1-6	TGTGCCAGCAGTCCCCACGTTGGGTTGAGCTATAATTCACCCCTCCACTTT	CASSPHVGLSYNSPLHF
TRBV20-1	-	-	TRBJ1-1	TGCAGTGCTCCCGGACAGCTTGAAGCTTTCTTT	CSAPGQLEAFF
TRBV6-6	-	TRBD1	TRBJ1-2	TGTGCCAGCAGTTACCCAGGGGGCCGTATGGGCTACACCTTC	CASSYPGGRMGYTF
TRBV6-2/TRBV6-3	-	TRBD2	TRBJ2-1	TGTGCCAGCAGTTCGAATCCGGGACTAGCAGTTTATGAGCAGTTCTTC	CASSSNPGLAVYEQFF
TRBV4-1	-	-	TRBJ1-5	TGCGCCAGCAGCCAAGCATTGGGATTTAGCAATCAGCCCCAGCATTTT	CASSQALGFSNQPQHF
TRBV19	-	-	TRBJ2-2	TGTGCCAGTAGGGGGAGCAGGGGAAAAGCGAACACCGGGGAGCTGTTTTTT	CASRGSRGKANTGELFF
TRBV3-1/TRBV3-2	-	TRBD2	TRBJ2-2	TGTGCCAGCAGAAATAGCGGGACCGGGGAGCTGTTTTTT	CASRNSGTGELFF
TRBV4-1	-	-	TRBJ2-7	TGCGCCAGCAGCCAAGATCTCCACGAGCAGTACTTC	CASSQDLHEQYF
TRBV6-2/TRBV6-3	-	-	TRBJ2-7	TGTGCCAGCAGTGAGCTTGCGGGAAGGGCTTACGAGCAGTACTTC	CASSELAGRAYEQYF
TRBV7-2	once	-	TRBJ1-1	TGTGCCAGCGGACGGGGGGAGGGCACTGAAGCTTTCTTT	CASGRGEGTEAFF
TRBV5-4	-	TRBD2	TRBJ2-1	TGTGCCAGCAGTGGGACTAGCGGGGGATACAATGAGCAGTTCTTC	CASSGTSGGYNEQFF
TRBV28	-	TRBD1	TRBJ1-3	TGTGCCAGCAGTCCGCAGGGGGCGGGTGGAAACACCATATATTTT	CASSPQGAGGNTIYF